This TCR beta chain is from a study of cytomegalovirus exposure and HLA in healthy donors (dated by TCRdb to 2015 to 2018). General notes on the study: An earlier analysis of approximately 590 of the donors reported more than 250 Gb of sequence data and about 100 million unique TCR beta sequences from about 179 million T cells. An early release that covered 500 to 800 HLA-typed donors contained approximately 300 gigabases of sequencing data and 65 million to 100 million unique TCR sequences. The genetic ancestry cluster associated with self-reported Caucasian donors included over 80% of the approximately 400 genotyped donors. The study aimed to test whether cataloging public T cell receptors could reveal signatures of past pathogen exposure. The study profiled the T cell repertoires of hundreds of subjects by immunosequencing and related them to cytomegalovirus serostatus. Besides the first cohort of 550 to 750 subjects, a separate validation cohort made up of 120 different subjects was used. To predict cytomegalovirus infection status, the study brought together high-throughput TCR immunosequencing, statistical association of individual TCRs with disease status, and machine learning. A later analysis re-examined previously published TCR beta repertoires from just over 650 donors and added high-resolution HLA genotyping to investigate patterns of TCR occurrence. Rather than using new phenotypic data, the later analysis identified candidate immune exposures from TCR beta sequences and from how often those sequences occurred across donors. In an earlier analysis of 587 of the donors, high-throughput TCR beta sequencing was used to judge whether each TCR beta V gene segment behaved as functional or pseudogenic. Alongside the repertoire data, information on donor age, sex, ethnicity and CMV serostatus was compiled. A later genetic analysis took genome-wide SNP genotypes for about 55% of the roughly 700 donors and used that subset as a discovery cohort. All discovery cohort repertoires had been generated on a single sequencing platform. HLA typing included class I and class II loci at four-digit resolution. Typing coverage differed by locus: A, B, C, DRB1 and DQB1 were typed in roughly 620-640 donors, DQA1 in approximately 520, DPA1 in some 610, and DPB1 in 450 to 490. About five DR-DQ haplotypes were treated as single units for association and clustering because of strong linkage in the cohort. Among around 400 genotyped donors of the cohort, an average of roughly 230,000 unique TCR beta nucleotide sequences was sequenced per donor, of which about 19% were non-productive.

Library method: the immunoSEQ multiplex PCR assay. The multiplex PCR relied on a mix of 60 forward primers for TCR Vbeta segments and 13 reverse primers for TCR Jbeta segments. Amplification of the CDR3 region of rearranged TCR beta genes was performed with a multiplex PCR assay on genomic DNA. Amplified TCR beta libraries were sequenced as 87-base-pair reads on the Illumina HiSeq System. Per the original workflow: A later analysis tallied roughly 78 million unique TCR beta chains across the 700 or so repertoires, and about 12 million of those chains were shared by two or more donors. A nearest-neighbor algorithm error-corrected the raw reads and collapsed the reads into unique sequences, merging closely related sequences to remove PCR and sequencing errors. Alignment of CDR3 sequences to IMGT reference sequences was used to assign V, D and J gene segments. For a sequence to be retained, a match of at least six nucleotides to both a V gene segment and a J gene segment was required. A rearrangement was called productive if the CDR3 had no stop codons and remained in frame with V and J, and every other rearrangement was called non-productive. CDR3 was defined by IMGT convention, running from the second conserved V-encoded cysteine to the conserved J-encoded phenylalanine. In an earlier analysis of roughly 610 of the donors, sequences lacking an unambiguous match to a single V gene segment were excluded. An earlier analysis of several hundred of the donors called V segments functional above 56.7% productive rearrangements and segregating when the between-donor standard deviation exceeded 5%. A statistical classification framework was developed to diagnose cytomegalovirus status using the catalog of TCR beta chain sequences. V and J gene assignment, in a later analysis, came from comparing TCR nucleotide sequences with IMGT/GENE-DB human TR gene sequences. In a later analysis, CDR3 sequences and most-parsimonious VDJ recombination scenarios were assigned using the TCRdist pipeline. In a later analysis, each TCR beta chain was defined by its CDR3 amino acid sequence together with its V-gene family, and reads lacking a unique V-gene family were excluded. In a later analysis, approximately 640 highly shared, low-generation-probability nucleotide sequences were removed to address suspected cross-contamination and a sequencing artifact. In a later analysis, a clonal expansion index was calculated for each public chain from normalized within-repertoire ranks of inferred template counts. A later analysis computed generation probabilities with a VDJ recombination model fitted to out-of-frame rearrangements, and checked the results against IGoR. Hypergeometric tests were used in a later analysis to score TCR-TCR, TCR-HLA and TCR-CMV co-occurrence, with a repertoire-size bias correction applied to the TCR pairs. False discovery rates were estimated in a later analysis by permuting HLA or CMV assignments 20 times. A later analysis grouped co-occurring TCRs with DBSCAN, adding TCRdist sequence similarity when clustering within HLA-allele-positive subsets. Co-occurrence clustering excluded repertoires with fewer than 30,000 or more than 120,000 public chains, plus five with anomalous nucleotide sharing. TCRdb provides this immuneACCESS table in a form limited to in-frame rearrangements. Some clones are lacking; in checked studies, under half of them reflect an unresolved V gene, and why the rest are absent is not known. The D gene and trimming were derived from the DNA, and the V and J assignments and clone size from that table. A total of under 200,000 clones appear in this sample, about 80% of them only once. The ten largest make up around 2% of the sample.

The cohort consisted of 600 to 700 healthy bone marrow donors. All cohort members were sampled while nominally healthy, although unrecorded immune exposures were likely present. The donor was CMV seropositive and belonged to the group of 250 to 300 seropositive cohort members. A peripheral blood sample was provided by each donor, and peripheral blood mononuclear cells were used for TCR beta sequencing. Genomic DNA was extracted from the blood cell samples with the Qiagen DNeasy Blood Extraction Kit. The CDR3 contains 16 residues, cysteine and phenylalanine counted. Only CDR3 DNA is held: 48 bases, read in frame from base 1. CDR1 and CDR2 are drawn from the germline V gene: LGHNA, YSLEER. Compared with germline, V lacks 3 bases and J lacks 3 bases; bases without a gene match: 7. Paper-wide results and their limitations: An earlier analysis of approximately 530 of the donors showed that most TCR beta V segments appeared in productive rearrangements either about 87% or about 30% of the time, which broadly matched IMGT annotations. Correlated functional status among segregating V segments might reflect linkage disequilibrium, but an unknown experimental factor could not be ruled out. When HLA alleles, especially DR and DQ, strongly co-occurred, TCR associations were difficult to assign to individual alleles. The authors suggested that the approach could potentially be extended to other disease states and immunological phenotypes. The earlier analysis of fewer than 750 of the donors excluded roughly 16 rarely observed V segments, including chromosome 9 orphons, because counts were too low. Some IMGT-functional V segments, including TRBV6-2 and TRBV6-3, could not be told apart with the 87-base-pair reads, so those segments were excluded. In a later analysis, TCR association rates were found to vary across HLA loci, with the most associated TCRs seen for DRB1 alleles and the fewest for HLA-C alleles. In this cohort, only TCR beta chains were sequenced, and detectable features were limited by the absence of alpha or paired-chain data. V-gene and J-gene trimming of TCR beta chains was associated with a missense DCLRE1C variant in a later genetic analysis, and the association was replicated in an independent cohort. Several of the top co-occurrence clusters appeared to be linked to parvovirus B19, influenza, CMV and Epstein-Barr virus, according to a later analysis. A later genetic analysis reported fewer N-insertions in productive TCRs among donors in an Asian-associated ancestry cluster than the roughly 620-donor mean. Because HLA typing was missing for some donors at each locus, association tests included only the typed subset. According to a later analysis, most CMV-associated TCR beta chains appeared to be HLA-restricted, and the HLA associations seemed to be driven largely by CMV exposure. The presence/absence analyses assumed that sequencing depth was roughly uniform across donors, and that assumption may not be true. Most TCR sequences were seen in very few donors, while some public TCRs were found in many individuals. Specific HLA alleles were associated with 18,000 or so TCR beta sequences at a false discovery rate of 0.05 in a later analysis. In both the original and validation cohorts, the classifier was reported to diagnose cytomegalovirus status with high specificity and sensitivity. A cluster of highly shared sequence variants was judged likely to be a technical artifact of the sequencing pipeline. The only immune exposure information available for the cohort was CMV serostatus. A further reported finding was that TCR beta sequences accurately predicted the HLA-A and HLA-B alleles for most subjects in the first cohort. In vitro tests confirmed that a few of the cytomegalovirus-associated TCR beta chains recognize cytomegalovirus antigens. In a later analysis, HLA-associated TCR beta chains were found to be more clonally expanded and to have lower generation probabilities than equally common non-associated chains. The study listed 150 to 200 TCR beta chains as associated with cytomegalovirus.

About this clone itself: The clone's antigen remains unknown. No base quality values were provided; no much bigger clone lies one nucleotide off.

The sequence joins TRBV4-3 to TRBJ2-7; TRBD2 matches 11 bases in the middle. This TCR derives from a man between 45 and 60 years old in good health and CMV-seropositive. What was sequenced was PBMCs. The sequenced DNA is TGCGCCAGCAGCCAGGGGACGGGACTAGCGGACTACGAGCAGTACTTC. This encodes CASSQGTGLADYEQYF.